These 15 T cell receptor beta chains were sequenced from one sample in a study of CD4 T cells in relation to SARS-CoV-2 and coronaviruses. This table comes from immunoSEQ multiplex PCR, and its TCRdb copy is limited to in-frame clones, with some not included. Altogether 23,000 or so clones are present, 76% being singletons, with the ten largest covering about a fifth. Before the COVID-19 pandemic, during about 2010-2018, CD4+ T cells were taken from unexposed donors. Isolation of CD4+ T cells took place after 10 days in culture. What these receptors recognize is not known. Sequencing was carried out using CD4+ T cells from PBMCs, cultured in vitro. The receptors derive from a human donor in good health.

The chain has TRBV4-3 and TRBJ2-3; D gene ambiguous. This CDR3 has 12 amino acids. CDR1 is LGHNA, CDR2 YSLEER, per germline. Trimming shortened V by 0 bases and J by 8 bases, and 6 bases separated the two germline ends. CDR3 sequence: CASSQDRGTQYF. CDR3 in DNA: TGCGCCAGCAGCCAAGATCGTGGTACGCAGTATTTT.

The chain recombines TRBV5-4 with TRBJ2-3; 8 bases map to TRBD2. The CDR3 length is 14 residues. The junction had 1 base not matched to a gene; V was cut back by 3 bases and J by 1 base. Germline V lookup: CDR1 SGHNT, CDR2 YYREEE (reference sequence). CDR3 nucleotide sequence: TGTGCCAGCAGCTCGCGGGGGGGCACAGATACGCAGTATTTT. This codes for CASSSRGGTDTQYF.

The V gene is TRBV6-1, the J gene TRBJ1-3; 7 bases align to TRBD1. The CDR3 loop spans 14 amino acids. Germline assignment: CDR1 MNHNS and CDR2 SASEGT. Trimming at V came to 6 bases and at J to 7 bases, leaving 9 bases not matched to a gene. The CDR3 here is CASRGWTGSNTIYF. For the CDR3, the DNA is TGTGCCAGCAGGGGATGGACAGGTTCGAACACCATATATTTT.

V gene TRBV19 combines with J gene TRBJ1-3; D possibly corresponds to TRBD1 (5 bases). The germline CDR1 and CDR2 sequences are LNHDA and SQIVND (reference sequence). The V gene lost 5 bases and the J gene lost 0 bases, with 14 bases spanning the gap. The CDR3 is made up of 16 amino acids. CDR3 nucleotide sequence: TGTGCCAGTAGTCGGGACCTTCCATACTCTGGAAACACCATATATTTT. Residues: CASSRDLPYSGNTIYF.

The V call is TRBV3-1 (or the pseudogene TRBV3-2), the J call TRBJ2-7; unclear D gene. Trimming removed 1 base from V and 7 bases from J, with 8 bases in between. CDR3 length: 12 amino acids. Germline-derived CDR1 and CDR2 are LGHDT and YNNKEL (reference sequence). The CDR3 sequence is CASSQGLREQYF. The CDR3 coding sequence is TGTGCCAGCAGCCAAGGATTGCGAGAGCAGTACTTC.

The chain is built from TRBV2 and TRBJ2-5; D unresolved. Per the germline V gene, CDR1 is SNHLY and CDR2 is FYNNEI. The CDR3 runs to 13 residues. V was cut by 9 bases and J by 2 bases, with 13 bases left in between. The CDR3 bases are TGTGCCAGTGGGCGGCGAACTCAAGAGACCCAGTACTTC. It specifies CASGRRTQETQYF.

The rearrangement links TRBV30 to TRBJ2-1; 7 nucleotides match TRBD1. With V trimmed by 2 bases and J by 5 bases, 12 bases remained unmatched. The CDR3 extends over 16 amino acids. In germline, CDR1 is GTSNPN, CDR2 SVGIG (reference sequence). Here the CDR3 reads CAWSPKMTGTHNEQFF. CDR3 DNA: TGTGCCTGGAGTCCTAAAATGACAGGGACCCACAATGAGCAGTTCTTC.

The rearrangement links TRBV11-3 to TRBJ2-7; D uncertain. V shed 0 bases and J shed 3 bases, with 15 bases lying between them. This CDR3 spans 16 amino acids. Germline-derived CDR1 and CDR2 are SGHNT and YENEEA. CDR3 protein: CASSLDSDLGVYEQYF. The DNA for the CDR3 is TGTGCCAGCAGCTTAGACTCCGATTTGGGCGTCTACGAGCAGTACTTC.

The chain has TRBV5-5 and TRBJ1-2, with D possibly being TRBD1 (5 bases). Trimming removed 3 bases at V and 3 bases at J, with 12 bases between. This CDR3 spans 14 amino acids. Per the germline V gene, CDR1 is SGHKS and CDR2 is YYEKEE (reference sequence). The CDR3 loop is CASSSQVGDYGYTF. As DNA, the CDR3 is TGTGCCAGCAGCTCGCAGGTGGGGGACTATGGCTACACCTTC.

The rearrangement joins TRBV11-2 to TRBJ2-3, with D possibly matching TRBD2 (8 bases). This CDR3 region has 15 residues. The germline V gene encodes CDR1 SGHAT and CDR2 FQNNGV. V was clipped by 5 bases and J by 6 bases, with 18 bases between them. CDR3: CASSPRGTGGDTQYF. DNA for the CDR3: TGTGCCAGCAGCCCCAGGGGGACGGGGGGGGATACGCAGTATTTT.

The chain joins TRBV18 to TRBJ1-6, with D tentatively TRBD1 (5 bases). The CDR3 runs to 15 residues. The V gene's germline CDR1 is KGHSH and CDR2 LQKENI. With 1 base removed from V and 10 bases from J, the gap between germline ends came to 14 bases. Written as DNA, the CDR3 is TGTGCCAGCTCACCACGGTCCGGGGCAGGGTCACCCCTCCACTTT. This encodes CASSPRSGAGSPLHF.

V gene TRBV3-1 (or the pseudogene TRBV3-2) combines with J gene TRBJ1-2; 12 nucleotides match TRBD1. CDR3 length: 14 residues. Germline CDR1 is LGHDT and CDR2 is YNNKEL (reference sequence). J was trimmed by 8 bases and V by 3 bases; bases with no gene match: 4. The chain's CDR3 is CASSQGQGAKGYTF. The DNA of the CDR3 is TGTGCCAGCAGCCAGGGACAGGGGGCAAAGGGCTACACCTTC.

The DNA of the CDR3 is TGTGCCAGCAGCTCGGACAGGGTACTCACCGGGGAGCTGTTTTTT. Translated: CASSSDRVLTGELFF. The gene calls are TRBV5-5 and TRBJ2-2, with TRBD1 matching over 8 bases. The junction had 5 bases not matched to a gene; V was cut back by 3 bases and J by 4 bases. Germline lookup yields CDR1 SGHKS and CDR2 YYEKEE (reference sequence). This CDR3 comprises 15 residues.

The chain employs TRBV5-6 and TRBJ2-1; 10 bases map to TRBD2. Unmatched junction bases numbered 9, after V lost 8 bases and J lost 4 bases. The germline CDR1 and CDR2 sequences are SGHDT and YYEEEE. The CDR3 has 15 residues. CDR3 region: CARASGSRGYNEQFF. The CDR3 region has the DNA TGTGCCAGGGCTAGCGGGAGCCGCGGGTACAATGAGCAGTTCTTC.

The rearrangement joins TRBV7-2 to TRBJ2-1, with D perhaps matching TRBD1 or TRBD2 (5 bases each). The CDR3 is made up of 16 amino acids. CDR1 is SGHTA, CDR2 FQGNSA, per germline. V lost 5 bases and J 2 bases, leaving 16 bases between the germline ends. The CDR3, as DNA: TGTGCCAGCAGCAGAATACGAGGGGTGGCCTACAATGAGCAGTTCTTC. Protein: CASSRIRGVAYNEQFF.